The present T cell receptor beta chain was sequenced within a study of T cell responses to AZD1222 COVID-19 vaccine. Losses at the gene ends were 5 bases for V and 0 bases for J; bases not matched to a gene: 8. The length of the CDR3 is 16 residues. From germline, CDR1 is MNHEY and CDR2 SMNVEV (reference sequence). Profiling relied on immunoSEQ multiplex PCR, and the TCRdb table lists in-frame clones only, not all of them. The sample holds 200,000 or so clones, about 92% seen once. Regarding this clone: Its antigen is unidentified.

Overall study results and limits: The donor group comprised mostly white British people and more females; the analysis possibly underestimated clonal diversity. Among AZD1222 vaccinees, only 6 or 7 were seropositive at baseline. Without day 14 samples, only post-peak T cell repertoires were studied.

The source is an adult in good health. J is TRBJ2-3 and V is TRBV27, with 7 bases matching TRBD1. The sequencing here drew on peripheral blood, taken on day 0 of MenACWY control vaccination. The CDR3 spells CASSGVDRASTDTQYF. In DNA form, the CDR3 reads TGTGCCAGCAGTGGGGTAGACAGGGCCAGCACAGATACGCAGTATTTT.